The T cell receptor (beta chain) described here comes from a study of shared clonotypes between healthy human individuals. The CDR3 has 15 amino acids. V trimming: 2 bases; J trimming: 0 bases; junction bases outside the gene matches: 2. Germline-derived CDR1 and CDR2 are SGHRS and YFSETQ. In regard to this clone: The target antigen is unknown. Other DNA sequences of this sample code for an identical CDR3.

Clones were read by immunoSEQ multiplex PCR, and TCRdb kept only the in-frame ones, dropping some. The sample records about 2.3 million clones, 85% to 95% being singletons. Points from the study as a whole: Naive subsets tended to show greater estimated richness than memory subsets.

This chain uses TRBV5-1 with TRBJ2-3, with 8 positions matching TRBD2. This TCR was recovered from a man aged 18 to 35 in good health. Some clones in this sample may be carry-over from other donors' samples. Sequencing input: naive CD4+ T cells from PBMCs. Specified subset: CD45RA+ positively selected. CDR3 nucleotide sequence: TGCGCCAGCAGCTTAGCGGGAGCTAGCACAGATACGCAGTATTTT. Translating it yields CASSLAGASTDTQYF. Full variable domain (missing parts from reference TRBV5-1 and TRBJ2-3): KAGVTQTPRYLIKTRGQQVTLSCSPISGHRSVSWYQQTPGQGLQFLFEYFSETQRNKGNFPGRFSGRQFSNSRSEMNVSTLELGDSALYLCASSLAGASTDTQYFGPGTRLTVL.